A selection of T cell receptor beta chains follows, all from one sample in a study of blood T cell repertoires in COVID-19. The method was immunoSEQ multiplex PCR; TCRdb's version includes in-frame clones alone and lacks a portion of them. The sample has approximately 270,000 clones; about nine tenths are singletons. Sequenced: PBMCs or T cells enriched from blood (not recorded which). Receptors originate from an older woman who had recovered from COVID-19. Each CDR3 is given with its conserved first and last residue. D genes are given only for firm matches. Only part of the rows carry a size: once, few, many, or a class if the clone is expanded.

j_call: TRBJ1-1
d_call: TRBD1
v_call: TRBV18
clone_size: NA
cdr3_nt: TGTGCCAGCTCACAACAGGGGGAAGAAGCTTTCTTT
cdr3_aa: CASSQQGEEAFF

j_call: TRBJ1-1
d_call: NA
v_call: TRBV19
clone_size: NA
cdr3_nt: TGTGCCAGTAGTATCCATCTGGAGGGGACTGAAGCTTTCTTT
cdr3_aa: CASSIHLEGTEAFF

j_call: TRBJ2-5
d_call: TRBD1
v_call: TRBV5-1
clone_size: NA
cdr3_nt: TGCGCCAGCAGCTTGGCCGGGACAGATCAAGAGACCCAGTACTTC
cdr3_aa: CASSLAGTDQETQYF

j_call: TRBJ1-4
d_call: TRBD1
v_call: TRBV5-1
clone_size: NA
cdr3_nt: TGCGCCAGCAGCTTGGTAGGGACAGGGAATGAAAAACTGTTTTTT
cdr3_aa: CASSLVGTGNEKLFF

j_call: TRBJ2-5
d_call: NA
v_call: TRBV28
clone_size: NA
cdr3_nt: TGTGCCAGCTCTGTGCAGAATCAAGAGACCCAGTACTTC
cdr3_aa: CASSVQNQETQYF

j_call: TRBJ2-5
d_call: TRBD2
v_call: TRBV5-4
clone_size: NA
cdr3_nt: TGTGCCAGCAGCTTAAGTTTGGGGGGGAGTTTCCAAGAGACCCAGTACTTC
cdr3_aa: CASSLSLGGSFQETQYF

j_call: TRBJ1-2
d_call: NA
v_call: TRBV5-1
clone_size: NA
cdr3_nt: TGCGCCAGCAGCTTGGCCGTTAGAGGGGGCTATGGCTACACCTTC
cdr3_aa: CASSLAVRGGYGYTF

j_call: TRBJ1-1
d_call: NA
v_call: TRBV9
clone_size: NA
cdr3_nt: TGTGCCAGCAGCGTAGGGGAGGGATTGACTGAAGCTTTCTTT
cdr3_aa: CASSVGEGLTEAFF

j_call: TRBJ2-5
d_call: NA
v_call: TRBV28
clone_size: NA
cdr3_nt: TGTGCCAGCAGTTTTAGCCAAGAGACCCAGTACTTC
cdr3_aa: CASSFSQETQYF

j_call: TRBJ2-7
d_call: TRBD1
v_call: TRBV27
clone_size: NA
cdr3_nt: TGTGCCAGCAGTTTATATCGGACAGGACCCTACGAGCAGTACTTC
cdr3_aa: CASSLYRTGPYEQYF

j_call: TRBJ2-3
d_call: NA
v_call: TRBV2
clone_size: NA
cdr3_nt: TGTGCCAGTCACGGGGCCTCGCGGGGTACGCAGTATTTT
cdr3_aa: CASHGASRGTQYF

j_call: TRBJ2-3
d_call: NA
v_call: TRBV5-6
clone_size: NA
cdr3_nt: TGTGCCAGCAGCTTATACGAGAGAGATACGCAGTATTTT
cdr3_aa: CASSLYERDTQYF

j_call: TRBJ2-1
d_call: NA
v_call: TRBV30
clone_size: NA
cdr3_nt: TGTGCCTGTAACGGGATGACCTACAATGAGCAGTTCTTC
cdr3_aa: CACNGMTYNEQFF

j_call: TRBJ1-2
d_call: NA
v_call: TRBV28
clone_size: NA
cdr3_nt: TGTGCCAGCAGCTATAACTATGGCTACACCTTC
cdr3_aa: CASSYNYGYTF

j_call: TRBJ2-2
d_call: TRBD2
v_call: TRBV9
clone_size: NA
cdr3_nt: TGTGCCAGCAGCGCTAGCGGGAGGGCGGCCGGGGAGCTGTTTTTT
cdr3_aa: CASSASGRAAGELFF

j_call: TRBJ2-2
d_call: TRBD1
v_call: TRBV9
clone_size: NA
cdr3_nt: TGTGCCAGCAGCCCTAGCTCGAGACAGGGAGTCGGGGAGCTGTTTTTT
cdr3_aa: CASSPSSRQGVGELFF

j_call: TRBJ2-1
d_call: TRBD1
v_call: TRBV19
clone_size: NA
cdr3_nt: TGTGCCAGTAGTAGACAGGGGTGGGATGAGCAGTTCTTC
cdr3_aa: CASSRQGWDEQFF

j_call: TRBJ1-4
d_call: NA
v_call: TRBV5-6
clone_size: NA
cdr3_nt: TGTGCCAGTCAATCGGTGGGGAGAACTAATGAAAAACTGTTTTTT
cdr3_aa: CASQSVGRTNEKLFF

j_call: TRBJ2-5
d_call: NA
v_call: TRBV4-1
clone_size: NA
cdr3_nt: TGCGCCAGCAGCCAGGGCGGGTTACAAGAGACCCAGTACTTC
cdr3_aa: CASSQGGLQETQYF

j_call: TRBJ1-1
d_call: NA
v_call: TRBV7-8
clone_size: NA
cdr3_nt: TGTGCCAGCAGCTTAGGGACATCCATGAACACTGAAGCTTTCTTT
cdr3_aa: CASSLGTSMNTEAFF

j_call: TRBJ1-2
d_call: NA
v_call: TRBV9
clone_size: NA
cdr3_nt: TGTGCCAGCAGCGTAGAGGGCAGGGCTGGGGGCTACACCTTC
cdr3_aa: CASSVEGRAGGYTF

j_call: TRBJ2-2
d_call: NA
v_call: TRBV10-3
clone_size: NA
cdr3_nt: TGTGCCATCATGGAGGGAGTATCGAACACCGGGGAGCTGTTTTTT
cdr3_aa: CAIMEGVSNTGELFF

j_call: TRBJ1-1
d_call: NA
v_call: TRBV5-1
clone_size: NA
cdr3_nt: TGCGCCAGCAGCGTACAGGACCAGAACACTGAAGCTTTCTTT
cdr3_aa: CASSVQDQNTEAFF

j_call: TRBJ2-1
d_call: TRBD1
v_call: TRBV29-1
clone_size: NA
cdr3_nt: TGCAGCGTTCGGCCGGGACAGGGCCCAGGGGAGCAGTTCTTC
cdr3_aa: CSVRPGQGPGEQFF

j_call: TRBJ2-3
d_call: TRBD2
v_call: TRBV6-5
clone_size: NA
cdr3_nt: TGTGCCAGCAGTCTCGCTAGCGGCCTGGGGACGCAGTATTTT
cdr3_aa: CASSLASGLGTQYF

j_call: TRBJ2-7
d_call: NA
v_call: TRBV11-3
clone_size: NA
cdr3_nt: TGTGCCAGCAGCTTAGTCGCGGCCTACGAGCAGTACTTC
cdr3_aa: CASSLVAAYEQYF

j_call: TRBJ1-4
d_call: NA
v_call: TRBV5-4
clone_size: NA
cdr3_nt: TGTGCCAGCAGCTTGGACAGGGAAGAAAAACTGTTTTTT
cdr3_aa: CASSLDREEKLFF

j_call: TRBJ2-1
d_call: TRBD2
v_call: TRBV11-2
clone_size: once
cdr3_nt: TGTGCCAGCAGCGCCGGGACTAGCGGGAGGTTTGGGCAGTTCTTC
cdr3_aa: CASSAGTSGRFGQFF

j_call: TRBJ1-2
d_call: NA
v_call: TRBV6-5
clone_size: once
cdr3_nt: TGTGCCAGCAGTTACTCGGGGGGGGCGAATGGCTACACCTTC
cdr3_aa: CASSYSGGANGYTF

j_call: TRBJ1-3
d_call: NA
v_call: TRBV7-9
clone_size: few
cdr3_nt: TGTGCCAGCAGCCCACCATCAGGGTCTCGCGGAAACACCATATATTTT
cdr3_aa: CASSPPSGSRGNTIYF

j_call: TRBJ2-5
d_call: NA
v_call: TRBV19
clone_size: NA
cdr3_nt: TGTGCCAGTAGTATGGACAGAGCAGAGACCCAGTACTTC
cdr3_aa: CASSMDRAETQYF

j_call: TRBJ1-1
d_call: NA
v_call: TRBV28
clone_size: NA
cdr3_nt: TGTGCCAGCAGTCCCTCTTATATCCTCGCTTTCTTT
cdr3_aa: CASSPSYILAFF

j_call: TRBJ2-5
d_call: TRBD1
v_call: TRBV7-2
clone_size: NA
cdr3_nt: TGTGCCAGCAGCCTCCAGGGGGCGCGGTCGGAGACCCAGTACTTC
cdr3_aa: CASSLQGARSETQYF

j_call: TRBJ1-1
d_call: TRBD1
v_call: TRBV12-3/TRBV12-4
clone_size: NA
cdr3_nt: TGTGCCAGCGGGAGGACAGGGGACACTGAAGCTTTCTTT
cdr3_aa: CASGRTGDTEAFF

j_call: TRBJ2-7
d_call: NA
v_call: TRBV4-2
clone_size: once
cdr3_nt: TGTGCCAGCAGCCAAGAGGCCAGGGGATACGAGCAGTACTTC
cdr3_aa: CASSQEARGYEQYF

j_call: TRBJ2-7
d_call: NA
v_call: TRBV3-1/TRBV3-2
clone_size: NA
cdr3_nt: TGTGCCAGCAGCCAATCGTGGGGCGGCTCCTACGAGCAGTACTTC
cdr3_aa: CASSQSWGGSYEQYF

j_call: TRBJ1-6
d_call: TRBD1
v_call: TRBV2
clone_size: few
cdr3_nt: TGTGCCAGCCTCGGACAGGGGAATTCACCCCTCCACTTT
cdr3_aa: CASLGQGNSPLHF

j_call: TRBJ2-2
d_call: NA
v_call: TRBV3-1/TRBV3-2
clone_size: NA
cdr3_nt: TGTGCCAGCAGCCTGCTCAGTTACACCGGGGAGCTGTTTTTT
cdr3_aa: CASSLLSYTGELFF

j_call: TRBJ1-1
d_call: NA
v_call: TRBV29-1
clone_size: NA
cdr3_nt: TGCAGCGTCCAAACATTCATGAACACTGAAGCTTTCTTT
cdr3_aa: CSVQTFMNTEAFF

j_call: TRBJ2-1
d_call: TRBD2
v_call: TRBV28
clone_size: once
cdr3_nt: TGTGCCAGCAGTTTATGGGCTAGCGGGAGTTACAATGAGCAGTTCTTC
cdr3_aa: CASSLWASGSYNEQFF

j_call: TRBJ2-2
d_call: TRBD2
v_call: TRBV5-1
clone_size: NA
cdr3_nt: TGCGCCAGCAGCTTGGTTCTAGCGGGAGGGCCGAGGACCGGGGAGCTGTTTTTT
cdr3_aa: CASSLVLAGGPRTGELFF

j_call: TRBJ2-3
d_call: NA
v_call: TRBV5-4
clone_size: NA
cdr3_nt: TGTGCCAGCAGTCAGCCGGGGTTGAGCACAGATACGCAGTATTTT
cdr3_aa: CASSQPGLSTDTQYF

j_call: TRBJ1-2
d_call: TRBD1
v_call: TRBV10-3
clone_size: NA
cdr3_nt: TGTGCCATCAGTGCCCCGGGACAGGGAGGAGGCTACACCTTC
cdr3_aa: CAISAPGQGGGYTF

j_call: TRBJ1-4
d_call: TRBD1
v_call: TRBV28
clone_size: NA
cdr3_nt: TGTGCCAGCTACGATGACAGGGGGCGCGAAAAACTGTTTTTT
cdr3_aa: CASYDDRGREKLFF

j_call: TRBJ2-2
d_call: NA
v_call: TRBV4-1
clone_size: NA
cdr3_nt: TGCGCCAGTCGGGACTTCGAGAACACCGGGGAGCTGTTTTTT
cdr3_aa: CASRDFENTGELFF

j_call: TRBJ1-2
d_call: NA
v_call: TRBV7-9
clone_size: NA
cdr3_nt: TGTGCCAGCAGCCAGACGGGGAGTCCTAATGGCTACACCTTC
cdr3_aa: CASSQTGSPNGYTF

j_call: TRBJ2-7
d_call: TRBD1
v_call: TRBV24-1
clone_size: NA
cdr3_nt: TGTGCCACCAGTGATGCTACCGGGACAGGGTTGCACGAGCAGTACTTC
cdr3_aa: CATSDATGTGLHEQYF

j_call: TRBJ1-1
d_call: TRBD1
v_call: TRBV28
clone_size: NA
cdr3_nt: TGTGCCAGCAGTCTGAGGGGGCGGAACACTGAAGCTTTCTTT
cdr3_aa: CASSLRGRNTEAFF

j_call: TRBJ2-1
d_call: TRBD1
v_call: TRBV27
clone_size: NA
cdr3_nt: TGTGCCAGCAGGCGAACAGGGGGCTTGGACAATGAGCAGTTCTTC
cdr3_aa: CASRRTGGLDNEQFF

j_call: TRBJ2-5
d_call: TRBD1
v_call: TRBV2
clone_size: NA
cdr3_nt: TGTGCCAGCAGTCGTTCAACAGGGGGCTTAGAGACCCAGTACTTC
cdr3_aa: CASSRSTGGLETQYF

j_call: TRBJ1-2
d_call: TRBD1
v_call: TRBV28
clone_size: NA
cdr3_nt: TGTGCCAGCAGTCCCGGGACAGGGGGCAGGAATGGCTACACCTTC
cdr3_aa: CASSPGTGGRNGYTF